This T cell receptor beta chain was identified in a study of blood T cell repertoires in COVID-19. Turning to the study itself: Whether acute or convalescent, the COVID-19 samples came from the United States, Italy and Spain. T cells, B-cell-depleted T cells, or PBMCs supplied cDNA or gDNA.

Authors' analysis steps: Researchers report that nucleated cell counts were estimated from reference gene primer amplification. Assay used: immunoSEQ multiplex PCR; TCRdb lists only in-frame clones, some missing. The D gene and trimming were derived from the DNA, and the V and J assignments and clone size from that table. The table has nearly 200,000 clones, approximately 82% seen once; the top ten hold approximately 6.9%. The germline CDR1 and CDR2 sequences are SGHVS and FNYEAQ. Trimming removed 0 bases from V and 6 bases from J; junction bases left unmatched: 7. The CDR3 runs to 16 residues. The sequence was collected from a human donor with acute or convalescent COVID-19. The donor label of this sample is uncertain. The rearrangement uses TRBV7-6 and TRBJ2-2; 7 positions agree with TRBD2. The sequencing sample was made of peripheral blood. The CDR3 sequence: CASSLALPSGAGELFF. CDR3 in DNA: TGTGCCAGCAGCTTAGCGTTGCCTAGCGGAGCCGGGGAGCTGTTTTTT.